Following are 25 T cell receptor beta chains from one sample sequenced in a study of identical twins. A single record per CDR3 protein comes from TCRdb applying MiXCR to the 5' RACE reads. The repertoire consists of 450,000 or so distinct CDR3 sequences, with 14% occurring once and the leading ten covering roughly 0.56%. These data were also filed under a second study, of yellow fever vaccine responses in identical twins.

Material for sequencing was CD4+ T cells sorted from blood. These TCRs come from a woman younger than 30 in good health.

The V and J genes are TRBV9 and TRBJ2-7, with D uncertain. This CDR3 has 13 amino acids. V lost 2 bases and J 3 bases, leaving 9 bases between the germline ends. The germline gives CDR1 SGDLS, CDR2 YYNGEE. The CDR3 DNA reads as TGTGCCAGCAGCGTGGCAGAACACTACGAGCAGTACTTC. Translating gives CASSVAEHYEQYF.

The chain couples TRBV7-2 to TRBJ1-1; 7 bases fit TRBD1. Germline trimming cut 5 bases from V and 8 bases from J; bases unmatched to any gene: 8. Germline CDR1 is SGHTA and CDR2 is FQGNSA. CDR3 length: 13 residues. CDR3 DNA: TGTGCCAGCAGCGCGACAGGGATAGTCGAAGCTTTCTTT. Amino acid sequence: CASSATGIVEAFF.

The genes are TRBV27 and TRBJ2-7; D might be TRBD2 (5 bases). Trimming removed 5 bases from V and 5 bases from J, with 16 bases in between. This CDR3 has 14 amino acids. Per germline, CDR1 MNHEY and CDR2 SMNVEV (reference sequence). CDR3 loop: CASSRTLVAHEQYF. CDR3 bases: TGTGCCAGCAGTCGAACACTAGTGGCCCACGAGCAGTACTTC.

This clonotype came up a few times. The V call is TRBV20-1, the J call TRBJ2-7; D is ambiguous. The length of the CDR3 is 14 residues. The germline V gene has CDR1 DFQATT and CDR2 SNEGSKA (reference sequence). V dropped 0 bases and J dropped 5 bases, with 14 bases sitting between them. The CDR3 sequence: CSARDLKGLNEQYF. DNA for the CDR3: TGCAGTGCTAGAGATCTTAAGGGATTGAACGAGCAGTACTTC.

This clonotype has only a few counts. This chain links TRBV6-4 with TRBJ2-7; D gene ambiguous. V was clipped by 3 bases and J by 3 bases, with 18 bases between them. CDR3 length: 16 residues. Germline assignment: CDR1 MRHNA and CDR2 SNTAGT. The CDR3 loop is CASSELMSVVCYEQYF. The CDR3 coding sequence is TGTGCCAGCAGTGAATTGATGAGTGTCGTCTGCTACGAGCAGTACTTC.

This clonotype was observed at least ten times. CDR3 sequence reads: CASPPPGTHDRDTQYF. CDR3 DNA: TGTGCCAGCCCTCCCCCCGGTACACACGATAGGGATACGCAGTATTTT. The genes are TRBV28 and TRBJ2-3; D gene unclear. The CDR3 is made up of 16 amino acids. V lost 8 bases to trimming and J lost 6 bases, with 24 bases between them. Germline CDR1 reads MDHEN; CDR2 reads SYDVKM.

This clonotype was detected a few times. CDR3: CASSQSGTGGREQYF. CDR3 in DNA: TGTGCCAGCAGCCAATCCGGGACAGGGGGCCGGGAGCAGTACTTC. V and J are TRBV3-1 and TRBJ2-7, with 12 bases that match TRBD1. This CDR3 contains 15 residues. CDR1 and CDR2 from the germline V gene are LGHDT and YNNKEL (reference sequence). The junction had 6 bases not matched to a gene; V was cut back by 2 bases and J by 7 bases.

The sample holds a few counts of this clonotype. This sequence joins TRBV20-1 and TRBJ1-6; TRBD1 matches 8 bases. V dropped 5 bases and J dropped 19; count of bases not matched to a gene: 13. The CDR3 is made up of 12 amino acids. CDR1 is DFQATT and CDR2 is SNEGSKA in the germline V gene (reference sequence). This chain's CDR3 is CSARFLQGVLHF. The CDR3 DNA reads TGCAGTGCTCGCTTCTTACAGGGGGTATTACACTTT.

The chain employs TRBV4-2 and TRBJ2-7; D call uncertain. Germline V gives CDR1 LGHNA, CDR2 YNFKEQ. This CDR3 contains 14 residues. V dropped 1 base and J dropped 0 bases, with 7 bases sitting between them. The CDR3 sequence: CASSQALLSYEQYF. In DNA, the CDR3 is TGTGCCAGCAGCCAAGCACTTCTCTCCTACGAGCAGTACTTC.

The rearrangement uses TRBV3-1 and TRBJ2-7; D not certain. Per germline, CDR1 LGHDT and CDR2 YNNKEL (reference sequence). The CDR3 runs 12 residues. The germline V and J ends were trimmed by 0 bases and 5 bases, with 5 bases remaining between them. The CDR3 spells CASSQDGHEQYF. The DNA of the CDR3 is TGTGCCAGCAGCCAAGATGGACACGAGCAGTACTTC.

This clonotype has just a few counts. The CDR3 nucleotides read TGTGCCAGCAGTACTGTGGAGACCCAGTACTTC. Translating gives CASSTVETQYF. The chain has TRBV2 and TRBJ2-5; D uncertain. The germline CDR1 and CDR2 sequences are SNHLY and FYNNEI. The CDR3 extends over 11 amino acids. V was trimmed by 5 bases and J by 5 bases, leaving 6 bases between them.

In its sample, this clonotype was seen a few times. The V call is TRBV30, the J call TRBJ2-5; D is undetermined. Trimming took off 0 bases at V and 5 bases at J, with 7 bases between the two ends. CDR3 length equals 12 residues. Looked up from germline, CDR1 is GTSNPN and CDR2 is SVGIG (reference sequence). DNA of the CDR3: TGTGCCTGGAGTGTATCCCTGGAGACCCAGTACTTC. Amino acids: CAWSVSLETQYF.

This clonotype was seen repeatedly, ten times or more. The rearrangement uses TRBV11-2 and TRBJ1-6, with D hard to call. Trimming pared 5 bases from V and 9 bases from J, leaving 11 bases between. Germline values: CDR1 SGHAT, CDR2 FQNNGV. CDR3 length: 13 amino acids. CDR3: CASSPAAGSPLHF. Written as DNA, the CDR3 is TGTGCCAGCAGCCCGGCTGCGGGTTCACCCCTCCACTTT.

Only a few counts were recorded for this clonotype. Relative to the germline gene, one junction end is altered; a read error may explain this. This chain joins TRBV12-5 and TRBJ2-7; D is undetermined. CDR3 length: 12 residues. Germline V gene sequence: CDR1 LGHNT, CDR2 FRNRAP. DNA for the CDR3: TGTGCTAGTGGCCCCGGTGATCGCCCTCAGCACTTC. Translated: CASGPGDRPQHF.

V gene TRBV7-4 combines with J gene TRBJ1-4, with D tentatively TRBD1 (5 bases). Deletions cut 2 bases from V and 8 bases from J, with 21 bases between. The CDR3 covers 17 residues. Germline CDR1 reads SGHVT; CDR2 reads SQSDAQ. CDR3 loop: CASSLRDAGYDREKLFF. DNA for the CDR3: TGTGCCAGCAGCTTAAGGGATGCAGGGTACGATAGGGAAAAACTGTTTTTT.

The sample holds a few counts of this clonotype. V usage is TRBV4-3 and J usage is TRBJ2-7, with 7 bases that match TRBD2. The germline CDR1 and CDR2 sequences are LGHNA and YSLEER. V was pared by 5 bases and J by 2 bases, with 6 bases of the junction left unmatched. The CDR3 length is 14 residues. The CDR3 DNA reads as TGCGCCAGCAGCTCCCTCGGGACTACCTACGAGCAGTACTTC. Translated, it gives CASSSLGTTYEQYF.

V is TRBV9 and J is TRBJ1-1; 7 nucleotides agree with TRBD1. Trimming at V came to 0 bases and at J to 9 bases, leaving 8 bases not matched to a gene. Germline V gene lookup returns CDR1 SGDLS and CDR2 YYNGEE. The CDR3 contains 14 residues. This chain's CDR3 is CASSVDDRGGQAFF. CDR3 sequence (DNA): TGTGCCAGCAGCGTAGACGACAGAGGGGGCCAAGCTTTCTTT.

The chain's CDR3 is CASSPWTSDTYEQYF. As DNA, the CDR3 is TGTGCCAGTAGTCCTTGGACTAGCGACACCTACGAGCAGTACTTC. This chain connects TRBV19 to TRBJ2-7, with 9 bases identical to TRBD2. The V gene's germline CDR1 is LNHDA and CDR2 SQIVND (reference sequence). Trimming took 5 bases from V and 2 from J; bases not matched to a gene: 7. The CDR3 covers 15 residues.

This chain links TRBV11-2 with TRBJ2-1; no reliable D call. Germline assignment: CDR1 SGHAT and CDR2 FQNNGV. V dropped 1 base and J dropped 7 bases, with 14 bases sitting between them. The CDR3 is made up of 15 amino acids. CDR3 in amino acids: CASSLAGSRLNEQFF. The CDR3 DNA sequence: TGTGCCAGCAGCTTAGCGGGCTCGCGGTTAAATGAGCAGTTCTTC. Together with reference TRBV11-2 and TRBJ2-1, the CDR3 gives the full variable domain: EAGVAQSPRYKIIEKRQSVAFWCNPISGHATLYWYQQILGQGPKLLIQFQNNGVVDDSQLPKDRFSAERLKGVDSTLKIQPAKLEDSAVYLCASSLAGSRLNEQFFGPGTRLTVL.

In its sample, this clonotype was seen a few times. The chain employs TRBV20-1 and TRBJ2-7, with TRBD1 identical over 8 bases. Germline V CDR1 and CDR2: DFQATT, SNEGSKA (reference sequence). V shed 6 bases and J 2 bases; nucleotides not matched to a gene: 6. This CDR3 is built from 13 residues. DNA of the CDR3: TGCAGTGCCGGGACAGGAGGAACCTACGAGCAGTACTTC. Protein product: CSAGTGGTYEQYF.

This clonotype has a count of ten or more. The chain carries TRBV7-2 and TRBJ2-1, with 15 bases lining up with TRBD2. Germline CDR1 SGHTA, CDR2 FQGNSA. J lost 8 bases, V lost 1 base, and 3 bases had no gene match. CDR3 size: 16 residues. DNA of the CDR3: TGTGCCAGCAGCTTAGGGGGACTAGCGGGAGGTGATGAGCAGTTCTTC. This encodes CASSLGGLAGGDEQFF.

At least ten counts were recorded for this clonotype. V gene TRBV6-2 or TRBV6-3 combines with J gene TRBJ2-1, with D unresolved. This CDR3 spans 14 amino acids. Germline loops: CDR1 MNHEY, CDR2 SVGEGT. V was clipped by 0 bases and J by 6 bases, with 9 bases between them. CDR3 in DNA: TGTGCCAGCAGTTACTCCGAAGTCGTCAATGAGCAGTTCTTC. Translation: CASSYSEVVNEQFF.

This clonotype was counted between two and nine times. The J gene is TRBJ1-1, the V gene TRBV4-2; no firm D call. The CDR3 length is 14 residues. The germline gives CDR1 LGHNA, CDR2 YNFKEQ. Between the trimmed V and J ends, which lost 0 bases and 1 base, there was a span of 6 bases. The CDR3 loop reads CASSQDPKNTEAFF. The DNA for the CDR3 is TGTGCCAGCAGCCAAGATCCGAAGAACACTGAAGCTTTCTTT.

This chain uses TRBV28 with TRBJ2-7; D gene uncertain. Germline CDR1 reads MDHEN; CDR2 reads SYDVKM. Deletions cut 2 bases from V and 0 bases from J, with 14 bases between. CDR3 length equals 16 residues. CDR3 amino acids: CASSLRMADSSYEQYF. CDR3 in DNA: TGTGCCAGCAGTTTACGCATGGCGGATAGCTCCTACGAGCAGTACTTC.

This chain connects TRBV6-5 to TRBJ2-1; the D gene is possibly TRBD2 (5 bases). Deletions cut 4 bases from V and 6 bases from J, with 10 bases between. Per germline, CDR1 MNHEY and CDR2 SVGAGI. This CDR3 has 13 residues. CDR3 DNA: TGTGCCAGCAGTTGGACGGGGAGCAATGAGCAGTTCTTC. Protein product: CASSWTGSNEQFF.